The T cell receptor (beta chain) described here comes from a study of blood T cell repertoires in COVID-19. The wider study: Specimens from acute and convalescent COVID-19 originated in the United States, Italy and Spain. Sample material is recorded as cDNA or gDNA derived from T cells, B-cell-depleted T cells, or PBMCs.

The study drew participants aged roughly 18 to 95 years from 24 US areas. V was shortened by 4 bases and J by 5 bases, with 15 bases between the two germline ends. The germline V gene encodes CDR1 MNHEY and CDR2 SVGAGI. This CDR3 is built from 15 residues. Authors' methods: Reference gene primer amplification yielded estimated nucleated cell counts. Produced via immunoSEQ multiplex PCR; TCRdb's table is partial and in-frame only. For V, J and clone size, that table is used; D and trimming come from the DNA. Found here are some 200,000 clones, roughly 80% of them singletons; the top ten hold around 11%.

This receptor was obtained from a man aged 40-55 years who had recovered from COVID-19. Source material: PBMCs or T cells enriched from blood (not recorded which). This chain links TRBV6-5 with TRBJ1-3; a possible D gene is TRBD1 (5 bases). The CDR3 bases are TGTGCCAGCAGTTCGGGACTCCCCACCAGAAACACCATATATTTT. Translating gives CASSSGLPTRNTIYF.